Listed here are 15 T cell receptor beta chains from one sample, sequenced in a study of post-analysis software for immune sequencing data. These receptors lack a known antigen. Study-wide results and limits: Patients used several TRBV segments, including TRBV5-6, TRBV5-1 and TRBV20-1, more often than controls.

Prepared libraries of TCR beta cDNA carried unique molecular identifiers. TCRdb redid the calling of the PCR reads with MiXCR, one entry per CDR3 protein. The table lists hundreds of thousands of distinct CDR3 sequences, approximately 57% of them singletons, with over 4% in the top ten. Sequencing input: blood. These TCRs come from a girl aged 5-17 years with multiple sclerosis.

As DNA, the CDR3 is TGTGCCAGCAGCGCGTGGGACAGGATGCCCACAGATACGCAGTATTTT. Translated: CASSAWDRMPTDTQYF. The J gene is TRBJ2-3, the V gene TRBV11-2; 8 bases are shared with TRBD1. The V segment lost 5 bases and the J segment 2 bases; nucleotides outside the gene matches: 9. The CDR3 covers 16 residues. The germline CDR1 and CDR2 sequences are SGHAT and FQNNGV.

This chain joins TRBV5-6 and TRBJ2-3, with 8 bases lining up with TRBD1. This CDR3 is built from 14 residues. Germline V gene lookup returns CDR1 SGHDT and CDR2 YYEEEE. V lost 4 bases to trimming and J lost 0 bases; unmatched junction nucleotides: 1. CDR3 DNA: TGTGCCAGCAGCCGGACAGGGAGCACAGATACGCAGTATTTT. Translated: CASSRTGSTDTQYF.

This chain uses TRBV29-1 with TRBJ2-3; TRBD2 might be the D (5 bases). With 6 bases removed from V and 6 bases from J, the gap between germline ends came to 19 bases. The germline gives CDR1 SQVTM, CDR2 ANQGSEA. This CDR3 is 14 amino acids long. The CDR3 region has the DNA TGCAGCGTCCCCGGGAAGCAGATTACGGATACGCAGTATTTT. Its protein is CSVPGKQITDTQYF.

The chain couples TRBV7-6 to TRBJ2-1; TRBD2 matches at 10 bases. This CDR3 contains 17 residues. Germline lookup yields CDR1 SGHVS and CDR2 FNYEAQ. The trim removed 5 bases at V and 2 bases at J, leaving 9 bases unmatched. Here the CDR3 DNA reads TGTGCCAGCAGCGCACGACGACTAGCGGGCGCCTACAATGAGCAGTTCTTC. Translation gives CASSARRLAGAYNEQFF.

This clonotype was counted only a few times. The chain uses TRBV7-2 and TRBJ2-7; 11 bases map to TRBD1. Germline lookup yields CDR1 SGHTA and CDR2 FQGNSA. CDR3 length: 14 amino acids. Losses at the gene ends were 4 bases for V and 6 bases for J; bases not matched to a gene: 5. The CDR3 sequence is CASSYPGQGVEQYF. The CDR3 DNA follows: TGTGCCAGCAGCTACCCGGGACAGGGGGTCGAGCAGTACTTC. The complete variable domain, with remaining parts taken from reference TRBV7-2 and TRBJ2-7, reads GAGVSQSPSNKVTEKGKDVELRCDPISGHTALYWYRQSLGQGLEFLIYFQGNSAPDKSGLPSDRFSAERTGGSVSTLTIQRTQQEDSAVYLCASSYPGQGVEQYFGPGTRLTVT.

This clonotype was found once. The rearrangement links TRBV5-1 to TRBJ1-6; TRBD1 matches 8 bases. V shed 1 base and J 14 bases; nucleotides not matched to a gene: 11. Germline CDR1 is SGHRS and CDR2 is YFSETQ. The CDR3 has 15 amino acids. The DNA of the CDR3 is TGCGCCAGCAGCTTGAACCCTGGACAGGGTGGGGCCCTCCACTTT. Translating it yields CASSLNPGQGGALHF.

The V gene is TRBV27, the J gene TRBJ2-3; a possible D gene is TRBD1 (6 bases). Germline V gives CDR1 MNHEY, CDR2 SMNVEV (reference sequence). Deletions cut 6 bases from V and 1 base from J, with 14 bases between. The CDR3 loop spans 15 amino acids. In nucleotides, the CDR3 is TGTGCCAGCAGAGGGACACCTCAGGGCACAGATACGCAGTATTTT. Protein sequence: CASRGTPQGTDTQYF.

The chain links TRBV18 to TRBJ1-2; no clear D gene. The CDR3 is 13 amino acids. The V end lost 3 bases, the J end lost 10 bases, and 15 bases lay between the germline ends. Per the germline V gene, CDR1 is KGHSH and CDR2 is LQKENI. The CDR3 coding sequence is TGTGCCAGCTCACCCGGGCCCCGTACTGACTACACCTTC. Translating gives CASSPGPRTDYTF.

As DNA, the CDR3 is TGTGCCAGCAGTTTAGCCCGGGACAGCTACGAGCAGTACTTC. It specifies CASSLARDSYEQYF. The rearrangement joins TRBV12-3 or TRBV12-4 to TRBJ2-7; TRBD1 matches at 7 bases. The CDR3 extends over 14 amino acids. V dropped 0 bases and J dropped 3; count of bases not matched to a gene: 2.

The chain employs TRBV5-1 and TRBJ2-7; D possibly corresponds to TRBD1 (6 bases). The length of the CDR3 is 15 residues. Trimming removed 4 bases at V and 1 base at J, with 15 bases between. Germline CDR1 SGHRS, CDR2 YFSETQ. CDR3 nucleotides: TGCGCCAGCAGCCCTGGCGGACAGCCTTCCTACGAGCAGTACTTC. Its protein is CASSPGGQPSYEQYF. Filled out from reference TRBV5-1 and TRBJ2-7, the complete variable domain reads KAGVTQTPRYLIKTRGQQVTLSCSPISGHRSVSWYQQTPGQGLQFLFEYFSETQRNKGNFPGRFSGRQFSNSRSEMNVSTLELGDSALYLCASSPGGQPSYEQYFGPGTRLTVT.

V usage is TRBV6-5 and J usage is TRBJ2-5; the match to TRBD2 covers 8 bases. V shed 3 bases, J shed 3 bases, and the junction held 6 bases outside the gene matches. CDR1 MNHEY and CDR2 SVGAGI come from the germline V gene. The CDR3 loop spans 15 amino acids. The CDR3 reads CASSYSTSVKETQYF. For the CDR3, the DNA is TGTGCCAGCAGTTATTCGACTAGCGTTAAAGAGACCCAGTACTTC.

The chain has TRBV9 and TRBJ2-1, with 10 positions matching TRBD2. The CDR3 contains 18 residues. The V gene end was trimmed by 0 bases and the J gene end by 1 base; junction bases not matched to a gene: 7. Looked up from germline, CDR1 is SGDLS and CDR2 is YYNGEE. CDR3 sequence (DNA): TGTGCCAGCAGCGTAGAGCTAGCGGGGGCCCCTTCCTACAATGAGCAGTTCTTC. Its protein product is CASSVELAGAPSYNEQFF.

The chain recombines TRBV12-3 or TRBV12-4 with TRBJ2-3; D might be TRBD1 (5 bases). CDR3 size: 14 residues. Trimming cost V 3 bases and J 7 bases, with 14 bases left between them. CDR3 in DNA: TGTGCCAGCAGTTTTGTCAGGGTTGGGAATACGCAGTATTTT. This encodes CASSFVRVGNTQYF.

This clonotype was found a few times. This chain joins TRBV4-1 and TRBJ2-7, with a tentative D call TRBD2 (6 bases). V lost 5 bases and J lost 6, with 11 bases in between. The CDR3 sequence is 12 residues long. Germline assignment: CDR1 MGHRA and CDR2 YSYEKL. This chain's CDR3 is CASSSRDSEQYF. The CDR3 bases are TGCGCCAGCAGCTCCCGGGACTCCGAGCAGTACTTC.

The rearrangement joins TRBV20-1 to TRBJ2-4, with 7 bases aligning to TRBD2. V gave up 3 bases and J gave up 13 bases; unmatched junction bases: 21. Germline V gene sequence: CDR1 DFQATT, CDR2 SNEGSKA (reference sequence). The CDR3 is 16 residues long. The CDR3: CSASPHAGDGSYEQYF. CDR3 in DNA: TGCAGTGCTAGCCCTCATGCGGGAGATGGCAGCTATGAGCAGTACTTC.